This paragraph reports one T cell receptor (beta chain). The antigen is unknown. Germline loops: CDR1 LGHNT, CDR2 FRNRAP. The CDR3 spans 14 residues. Trimming shortened V by 0 bases and J by 7 bases, and 12 bases separated the two germline ends. This sample was taken from a study of T cells in Graves' hyperthyroidism and ophthalmopathy. The CDR3 regions of TCR beta were amplified from RNA transcripts. The HTBI primer set was used in a first-round RT-PCR of the TCR CDR3. TCRdb itself ran the multiplex PCR reads through MiXCR, one entry per CDR3 protein. The table records approximately 400,000 distinct CDR3 sequences, roughly 18% of them present only once. Overall study findings and caveats: In blood, most of the thyroid clonotypes expanded above 0.001 were also present.

Approximately 10 ml of fresh peripheral blood supplied the PBMCs. The rearrangement joins TRBV12-5 to TRBJ1-2; D not certain. The TCR was taken from a man younger than 35 with Graves' ophthalmopathy. The sequencing input was blood. The CDR3 protein is CASGLVPKGGGYTF. CDR3 coding DNA: TGTGCTAGTGGTTTGGTACCGAAGGGCGGTGGCTACACCTTC.